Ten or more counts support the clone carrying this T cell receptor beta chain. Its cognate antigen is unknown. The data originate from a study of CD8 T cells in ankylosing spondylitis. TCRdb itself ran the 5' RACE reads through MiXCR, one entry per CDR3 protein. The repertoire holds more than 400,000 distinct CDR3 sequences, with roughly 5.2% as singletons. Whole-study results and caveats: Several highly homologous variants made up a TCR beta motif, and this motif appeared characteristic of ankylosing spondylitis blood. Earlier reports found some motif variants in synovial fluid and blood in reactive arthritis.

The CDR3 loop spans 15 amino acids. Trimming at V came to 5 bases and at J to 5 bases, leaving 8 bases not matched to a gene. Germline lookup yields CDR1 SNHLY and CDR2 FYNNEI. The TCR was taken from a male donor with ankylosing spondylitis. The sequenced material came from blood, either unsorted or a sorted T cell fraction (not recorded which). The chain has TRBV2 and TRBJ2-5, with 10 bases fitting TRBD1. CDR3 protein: CASSPRQGAWETQYF. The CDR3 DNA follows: TGTGCCAGCAGTCCCAGACAGGGGGCTTGGGAGACCCAGTACTTC.